This T cell receptor (beta chain) was observed in a study of early T cells in non-severe SARS-CoV-2 infection. For the study at large: Unpaired chains resulted from sequencing bulk RNA of unsorted whole blood. Study results and limitations: VDJdb-based matching was biased toward anti-spike CD8 responses and missed private and CD4 specificities.

The CDR3 has 16 residues. Germline V lookup: CDR1 LNHNV, CDR2 YYDKDF (reference sequence). With 5 bases removed from V and 0 bases from J, the gap between germline ends came to 15 bases. Attachment of unique molecular identifiers was made to individual cDNA molecules. TCRdb reprocessed the 5' RACE reads via MiXCR and lists one record per CDR3 protein. The sample has some 89,000 distinct CDR3 sequences, approximately 11% seen once; the top ten hold roughly 4.5%. This clonotype was detected ten times or more. No antigen is known for it. V and J are TRBV15 and TRBJ2-3, with D possibly TRBD1 on 5 matching bases. The input for sequencing was whole blood, taken at baseline. This sequence originates from an adult who was a healthcare worker with PCR-confirmed SARS-CoV-2 infection or an uninfected control (not recorded which). Here the CDR3 DNA reads TGTGCCACCAGCCTAGAGACAGAGCAAAGCACAGATACGCAGTATTTT. It translates to CATSLETEQSTDTQYF.